This TCR beta chain was identified during a study of Graves' ophthalmopathy and Graves' hyperthyroidism. General study points: Sensitivity reached 85% to 90% and specificity about 80% for a 13-signature model separating ophthalmopathy from stable hyperthyroidism.

The CDR3 consists of 15 residues. V dropped 4 bases and J dropped 1; count of bases not matched to a gene: 6. The germline CDR1 and CDR2 sequences are MNHEY and SMNVEV (reference sequence). This clonotype has a count of ten or more. What it binds is unknown. Amplified material comprised TCR beta CDR3 regions derived from RNA transcripts. Scientists carried out first-round RT-PCR using HTBI primers and then a second-round multiplex PCR. TCRdb fed the multiplex PCR reads into MiXCR, producing one record per CDR3 protein. The data contain around 400,000 distinct CDR3 sequences, about 16% of them singletons.

This TCR derives from a woman between 18 and 30 years old with Graves' ophthalmopathy. The sequencing input was peripheral blood. The V gene is TRBV27, the J gene TRBJ1-1; TRBD1 matches at 7 bases. The chain's CDR3 is CASSSGGLGNTEAFF. For the CDR3, the DNA is TGTGCCAGCAGTTCAGGGGGACTGGGGAACACTGAAGCTTTCTTT.